The source of this T cell receptor beta chain is a study of vaccination and CD4 T cells after COVID-19. Study-level background: A CEFX pool, an HIV-1 Nef pool, or no peptide went to control cultures.

The Oncomine TCR Beta short-read assay generated sequence data from the DNA of cultured CD4+ T cells. Genomic DNA was isolated from CD4+ T cells that had been cultured. TCRdb re-analysed the PCR reads in MiXCR, keeping a single row per CDR3 protein. The repertoire includes 10,000 to 15,000 distinct CDR3 sequences, roughly four fifths of them detected once, and just over 8% sits in the top ten. Notes on this clonotype: Its specificity is unknown.

The CDR3 extends over 12 amino acids. The V end was cut by 0 bases, the J end by 8 bases, with 10 bases between. CDR1 and CDR2 from the germline V gene are GTSNPN and SVGIG (reference sequence). The treatment was: roughly 10-day PBMC culture with coronavirus spike peptide pools or control peptides (ViraFEST assay). ViraFEST sequenced TCRs after peptide-pool expansion of antigen-specific T cells. The chain carries TRBV30 and TRBJ1-1; tentative D call: TRBD1 (6 bases). The sequence came from a human donor who received a COVID-19 vaccine. This specimen consisted of CD4+ T cells from blood, cultured in vitro, obtained after SARS-CoV-2 vaccination. The CDR3 is CAWSVRQGEAFF. The CDR3 region has the DNA TGTGCCTGGAGTGTACGTCAGGGGGAAGCTTTCTTT.